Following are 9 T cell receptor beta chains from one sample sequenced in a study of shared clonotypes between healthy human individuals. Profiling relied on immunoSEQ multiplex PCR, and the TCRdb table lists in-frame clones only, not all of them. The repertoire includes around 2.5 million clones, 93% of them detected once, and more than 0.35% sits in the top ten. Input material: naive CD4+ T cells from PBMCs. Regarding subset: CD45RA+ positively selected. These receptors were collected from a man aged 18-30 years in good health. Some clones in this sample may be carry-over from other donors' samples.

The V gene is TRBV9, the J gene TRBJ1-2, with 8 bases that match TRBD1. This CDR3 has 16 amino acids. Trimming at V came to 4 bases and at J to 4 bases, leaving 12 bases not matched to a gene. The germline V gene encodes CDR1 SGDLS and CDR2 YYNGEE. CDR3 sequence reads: CASSSRTGPGRYGYTF. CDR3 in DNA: TGTGCCAGCAGCTCGCGGACAGGGCCGGGGCGCTATGGCTACACCTTC.

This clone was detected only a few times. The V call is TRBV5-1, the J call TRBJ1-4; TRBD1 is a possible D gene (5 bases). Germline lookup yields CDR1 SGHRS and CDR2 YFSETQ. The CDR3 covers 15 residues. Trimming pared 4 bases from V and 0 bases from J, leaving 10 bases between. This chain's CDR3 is CASSAGTATNEKLFF. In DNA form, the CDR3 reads TGCGCCAGCAGCGCGGGGACCGCAACTAATGAAAAACTGTTTTTT.

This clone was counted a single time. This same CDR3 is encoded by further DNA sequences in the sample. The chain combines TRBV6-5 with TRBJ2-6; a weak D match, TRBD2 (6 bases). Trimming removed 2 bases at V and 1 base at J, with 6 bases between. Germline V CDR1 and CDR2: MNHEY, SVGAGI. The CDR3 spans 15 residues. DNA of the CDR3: TGTGCCAGCAGTTACGGAGGGTCTGGGGCCAACGTCCTGACTTTC. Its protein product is CASSYGGSGANVLTF.

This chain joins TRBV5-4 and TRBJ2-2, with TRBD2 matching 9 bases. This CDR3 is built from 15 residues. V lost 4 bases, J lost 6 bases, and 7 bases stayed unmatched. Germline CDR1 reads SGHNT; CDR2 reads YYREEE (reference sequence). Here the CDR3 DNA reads TGTGCCAGCAGCCTAGGACTAGCGATAGCCGGGGAGCTGTTTTTT. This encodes CASSLGLAIAGELFF.

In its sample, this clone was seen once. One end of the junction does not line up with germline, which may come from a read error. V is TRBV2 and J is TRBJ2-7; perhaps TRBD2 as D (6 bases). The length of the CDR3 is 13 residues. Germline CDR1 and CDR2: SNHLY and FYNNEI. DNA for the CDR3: TGTGCCAGCGTGGACTCTCGGGGAGCCTGCGGGATCTTC. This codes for CASVDSRGACGIF.

CDR3 protein: CASSFIAGGLSYEQYF. The CDR3 DNA reads as TGTGCCAGCAGCTTTATAGCGGGGGGACTCTCCTACGAGCAGTACTTC. The rearrangement links TRBV7-2 to TRBJ2-7, with 10 bases identical to TRBD2. Germline-derived CDR1 and CDR2 are SGHTA and FQGNSA. V shed 3 bases, J shed 0 bases, and the junction held 5 bases outside the gene matches. This CDR3 has 16 amino acids. Full variable domain (rest looked up from reference TRBV7-2 and TRBJ2-7): GAGVSQSPSNKVTEKGKDVELRCDPISGHTALYWYRQSLGQGLEFLIYFQGNSAPDKSGLPSDRFSAERTGGSVSTLTIQRTQQEDSAVYLCASSFIAGGLSYEQYFGPGTRLTVT.

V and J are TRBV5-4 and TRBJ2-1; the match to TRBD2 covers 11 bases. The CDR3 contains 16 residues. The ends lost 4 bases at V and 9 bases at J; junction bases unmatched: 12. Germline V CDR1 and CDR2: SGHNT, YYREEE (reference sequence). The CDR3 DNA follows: TGTGCCAGCAGCCCGCCGAGACTAGCGGGAATAGTTGAGCAGTTCTTC. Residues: CASSPPRLAGIVEQFF.

CDR3: CASTYNEKLFF. The CDR3 region has the DNA TGTGCCAGCACCTACAATGAAAAACTGTTTTTT. The rearrangement links TRBV6-5 to TRBJ1-4; no reliable D call. The CDR3 extends over 11 amino acids. Germline CDR1 is MNHEY and CDR2 is SVGAGI. Trimming removed 7 bases at V and 5 bases at J, with 5 bases between.

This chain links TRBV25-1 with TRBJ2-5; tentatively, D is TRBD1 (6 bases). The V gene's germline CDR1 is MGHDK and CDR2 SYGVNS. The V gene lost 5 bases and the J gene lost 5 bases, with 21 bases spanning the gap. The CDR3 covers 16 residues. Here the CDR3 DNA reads TGTGCCAGCAGTTCTCCCAGGACAGCCGTCGTGGAGACCCAGTACTTC. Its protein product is CASSSPRTAVVETQYF. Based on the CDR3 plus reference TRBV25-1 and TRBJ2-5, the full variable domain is EADIYQTPRYLVIGTGKKITLECSQTMGHDKMYWYQQDPGMELHLIHYSYGVNSTEKGDLSSESTVSRIRTEHFPLTLESARPSHTSQYLCASSSPRTAVVETQYFGPGTRLLVL.